The 5 T cell receptor beta chains reported below all come from one sample, sequenced in a study of blood T cell repertoires in COVID-19. Sequencing used immunoSEQ multiplex PCR; TCRdb keeps in-frame clones, though not all of them. The data show 45,000 to 65,000 clones, around 90% seen once. The sequenced sample consisted of peripheral blood. Every receptor here comes from a man aged 45-60 years with active COVID-19.

The rearrangement uses TRBV6-5 and TRBJ1-1; D unresolved. Per the germline V gene, CDR1 is MNHEY and CDR2 is SVGAGI. V lost 7 bases and J 9 bases, leaving 18 bases between the germline ends. This CDR3 is 13 amino acids long. The CDR3 DNA is TGTGCCAGCACCTCTTTCGGGAGGGTACAAGCTTTCTTT. It translates to CASTSFGRVQAFF.

The chain is built from TRBV28 and TRBJ2-7; 9 bases map to TRBD1. J gave up 4 bases and V 3 bases, and 7 bases lay outside the gene matches. Germline lookup yields CDR1 MDHEN and CDR2 SYDVKM. The CDR3 consists of 15 residues. This chain's CDR3 is CASSFLGQGRYEQYF. The CDR3 nucleotides are TGTGCCAGCAGTTTTCTGGGACAGGGACGGTACGAGCAGTACTTC.

Only one count was recorded for this clone. V usage is TRBV19 and J usage is TRBJ2-5; 7 bases agree with TRBD2. Germline CDR1 LNHDA, CDR2 SQIVND (reference sequence). J was trimmed by 4 bases and V by 1 base; bases with no gene match: 3. The CDR3 contains 14 residues. For the CDR3, the DNA is TGTGCCAGTAGTATAGTGGGAGGGGTAGAGACCCAGTACTTC. This gives the protein CASSIVGGVETQYF.

The chain combines TRBV29-1 with TRBJ2-3; D might be TRBD2 (7 bases). This CDR3 is built from 16 residues. CDR1 is SQVTM, CDR2 ANQGSEA, per germline. V shed 7 bases and J shed 2 bases, with 22 bases lying between them. The CDR3 loop reads CSAQTGGRTYTDTQYF. For the CDR3, the DNA is TGCAGCGCCCAAACGGGGGGCAGGACTTACACAGATACGCAGTATTTT.

This chain joins TRBV6-5 and TRBJ2-2, with TRBD1 matching over 9 bases. V trimming: 0 bases; J trimming: 7 bases; junction bases outside the gene matches: 6. CDR1 MNHEY and CDR2 SVGAGI come from the germline V gene. This CDR3 is 16 amino acids long. The chain's CDR3 is CASSYSRTGAGGELFF. In nucleotides, the CDR3 is TGTGCCAGCAGTTACTCCCGGACAGGGGCGGGCGGGGAGCTGTTTTTT.